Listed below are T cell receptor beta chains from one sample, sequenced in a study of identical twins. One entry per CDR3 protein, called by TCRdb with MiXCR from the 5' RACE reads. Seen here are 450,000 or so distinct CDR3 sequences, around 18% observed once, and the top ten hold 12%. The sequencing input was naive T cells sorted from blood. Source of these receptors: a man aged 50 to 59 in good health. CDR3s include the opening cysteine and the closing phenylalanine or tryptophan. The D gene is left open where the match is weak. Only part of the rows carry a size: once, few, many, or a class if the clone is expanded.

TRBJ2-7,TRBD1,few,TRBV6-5,TGTGCCAGCAGTTACTCCACGGACAGGGTCTACGAGCAGTACTTC,CASSYSTDRVYEQYF
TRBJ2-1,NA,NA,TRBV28,TGTGCCAGCAGTTTACCGGGACAAAGGAATGAGCAGTTCTTC,CASSLPGQRNEQFF
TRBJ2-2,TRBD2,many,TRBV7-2,TGTGCCAGCAGCGCCGGGGGGGCACACACCGGGGAGCTGTTTTTT,CASSAGGAHTGELFF
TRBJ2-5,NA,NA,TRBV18,TGTGCCAGCTCACCACCGATGGGCTTGGGAGAGACCCAGTACTTC,CASSPPMGLGETQYF
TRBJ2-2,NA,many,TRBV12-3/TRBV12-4,TGTGCCAGCAGAAGCACCGGGGAGCTGTTTTTT,CASRSTGELFF
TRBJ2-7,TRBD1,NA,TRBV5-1,TGCGCCAGCAGCCTAGGACAGGCACAATACGAGCAGTACTTC,CASSLGQAQYEQYF
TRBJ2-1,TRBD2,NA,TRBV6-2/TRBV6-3,TGTGCCAGCAGCTCCGGGACTAGCCCCTTGGTTGAGCAGTTCTTC,CASSSGTSPLVEQFF
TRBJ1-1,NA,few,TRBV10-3,TGTGCCATCAGTGTTGGACAGTTGAACACTGAAGCTTTCTTT,CAISVGQLNTEAFF
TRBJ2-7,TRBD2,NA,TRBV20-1,TGCAGTGCTAGCGAGACTAGCAGTGGTCGCGAGCAGTACTTC,CSASETSSGREQYF
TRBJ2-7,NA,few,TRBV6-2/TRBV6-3,TGTGCCAGCAGTTACGCCAGCGAGCAGTACTTC,CASSYASEQYF
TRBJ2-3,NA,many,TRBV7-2,TGTGCCAGCAGCTTAGATCCGGACGGGGCGGATACGCAGTATTTT,CASSLDPDGADTQYF
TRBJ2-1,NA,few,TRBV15,TGTGCCACCAGCATTGGGAGGACGGATGAGCAGTTCTTC,CATSIGRTDEQFF
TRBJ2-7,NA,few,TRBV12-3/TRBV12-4,TGTGCCAGCAAGCCCGGACGGGGGTATTACTACGAGCAGTACTTC,CASKPGRGYYYEQYF
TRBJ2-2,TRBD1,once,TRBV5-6,TGTGCCAGCAGCTTGTTTAGACAGGGATTCACCGGGGAGCTGTTTTTT,CASSLFRQGFTGELFF
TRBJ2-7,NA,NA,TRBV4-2,TGTGCCAGCAGCCAAGATGGTCTAGCTTACGAGCAGTACTTC,CASSQDGLAYEQYF
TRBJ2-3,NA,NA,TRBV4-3,TGCGCCAGCAGCCCAGCCCCGGAGCGGTACACAGATACGCAGTATTTT,CASSPAPERYTDTQYF
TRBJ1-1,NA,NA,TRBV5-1,TGCGCCAGCAGCCCGATGGCCGACAGCCTCATGAACACTGAAGCTTTCTTT,CASSPMADSLMNTEAFF
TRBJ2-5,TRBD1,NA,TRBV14,TGTGCCAGCAGCCAAGGACAGGGGGGGGCCCAGTACTTC,CASSQGQGGAQYF
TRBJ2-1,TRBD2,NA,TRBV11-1,TGTGCCAGCAGCTTAGTCGGCGGGGGGGTTAGCTCCTACAATGAGCAGTTCTTC,CASSLVGGGVSSYNEQFF
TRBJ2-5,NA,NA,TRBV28,TGTGCCAGCTTAGGGCAGGGAAAAACCCAAGAGACCCAGTACTTC,CASLGQGKTQETQYF
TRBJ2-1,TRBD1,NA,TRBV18,TGTGCCAGCTCACCACTTGCGGACAGGGCCTACAATGAGCAGTTCTTC,CASSPLADRAYNEQFF
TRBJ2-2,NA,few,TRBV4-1,TGCGCCAGCAGCCAAGATATACAGGGTGGCACCGGGGAGCTGTTTTTT,CASSQDIQGGTGELFF
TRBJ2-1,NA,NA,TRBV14,TGTGCCAGCAGCCTGATCAGGGTTACGGATGAGCAGTTCTTC,CASSLIRVTDEQFF
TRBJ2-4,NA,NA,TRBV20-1,TGCAGTGCTAGCCTGCCAGAAAAAAACATTCAGTACTTC,CSASLPEKNIQYF
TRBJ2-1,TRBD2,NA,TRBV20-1,TGCAGTGCTAGACTAGCGGGAGTACTGTACAATGAGCAGTTCTTC,CSARLAGVLYNEQFF
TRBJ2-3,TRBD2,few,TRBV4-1,TGCGCCAGCAGCCCCGGAGGACTAGCGGGAGGTGATACGCAGTATTTT,CASSPGGLAGGDTQYF
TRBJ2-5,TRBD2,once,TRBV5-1,TGCGCCAGCAGCTGGGAGGGTAGCGGGAGGAAGCGAGAGACCCAGTACTTC,CASSWEGSGRKRETQYF
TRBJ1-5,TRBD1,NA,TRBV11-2,TGTGCCAGCAGCTACGGGACAGGGGTAGGGGCCCAGCATTTT,CASSYGTGVGAQHF
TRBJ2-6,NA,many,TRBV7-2,TGTGCCAGCAGCTTAGTAGTTCGGGGGGCCGGGGCCAACGTCCTGACTTTC,CASSLVVRGAGANVLTF
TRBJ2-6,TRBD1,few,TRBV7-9,TGTGCCAGCAGATCGACAGGGGCCATCTCTGGGGCCAACGTCCTGACTTTC,CASRSTGAISGANVLTF
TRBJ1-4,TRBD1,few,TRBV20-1,TGCAGTGCTAGAGACCGAACAGGGGCTGGGGAAAAACTGTTTTTT,CSARDRTGAGEKLFF
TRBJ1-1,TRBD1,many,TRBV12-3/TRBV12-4,TGTGCCAGCAGTTGGGGACAGGCCGCTTTCTTT,CASSWGQAAFF
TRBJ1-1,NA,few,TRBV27,TGTGCCAGCAGTTTTCCGGGGGGGTTTGAAGCTTTCTTT,CASSFPGGFEAFF
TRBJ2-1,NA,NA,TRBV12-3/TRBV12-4,TGTGCCAGCAGTTTTTACCATACGACTCGTAACAATGAGCAGTTCTTC,CASSFYHTTRNNEQFF
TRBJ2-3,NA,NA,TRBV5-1,TGCGCCACCTCGGAGGGGGGCGCGTCAGATACGCAGTATTTT,CATSEGGASDTQYF
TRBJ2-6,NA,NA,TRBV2,TGTGCCAGCAGTGGTAGGAGGGCTGGGGCCAACGTCCTGACTTTC,CASSGRRAGANVLTF
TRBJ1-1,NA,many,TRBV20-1,TGCAGTGCAGAGCCGGGGCCGGGTGGCACTGAAGCTTTCTTT,CSAEPGPGGTEAFF
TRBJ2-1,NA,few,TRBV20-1,TGCAGTGCCAAGAAAGGGTCCGGAAACAATGAGCAGTTCTTC,CSAKKGSGNNEQFF
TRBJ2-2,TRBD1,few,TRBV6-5,TGTGCCAGCAGTTACTCATTACAGGGGGCGAGCGGGGAGCTGTTTTTT,CASSYSLQGASGELFF
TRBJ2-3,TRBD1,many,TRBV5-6,TGTGCCAGCAGCTGGTCCTTGGACAGGGCTTTT,CASSWSLDRAF
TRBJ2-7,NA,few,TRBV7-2,TGTGCCAGCAGCTTAGTGGGCAGCACTAGCGAGCAGTACTTC,CASSLVGSTSEQYF
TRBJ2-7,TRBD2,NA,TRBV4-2,TGTGCCAGCAGCCAAGGGAGGACTAGCGGGCATTCCTACGAGCAGTACTTC,CASSQGRTSGHSYEQYF
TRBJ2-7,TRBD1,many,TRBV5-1,TGCGCCAGCAGAAGAGACAGGGCGTCCGGCGAGCAGTACTTC,CASRRDRASGEQYF
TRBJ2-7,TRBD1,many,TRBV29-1,TGCAGCGTCTATCGGACAGGGTTAGGCGAGCAGTACTTC,CSVYRTGLGEQYF
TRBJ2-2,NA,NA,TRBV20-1,TGCAGTGCTAGTTCCAGGGTTGGGACCGGGGAGCTGTTTTTT,CSASSRVGTGELFF
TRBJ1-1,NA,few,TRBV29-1,TGCAGCGTTACACCCGGCCGGACTGAAGCTTTCTTT,CSVTPGRTEAFF